These 22 T cell receptor beta chains came from one sample sequenced in a study of blood T cells in healthy people across ages. Primed by a sample-barcoded 5' primer and a J-beta primer mix, a second PCR proceeded for 7 to 11 cycles. TCRdb redid the calling of the 5' RACE reads with MiXCR, one entry per CDR3 protein. The sample has 700,000 to 1,000,000 distinct CDR3 sequences; around 43% are singletons. Sequencing was performed on blood. These receptors all come from a man in his sixties in good health.

This clonotype has a single count. The chain has TRBV2 and TRBJ2-2; 8 bases fit TRBD2. The CDR3 totals 14 residues. Unmatched junction bases numbered 3, after V lost 9 bases and J lost 0 bases. In germline, CDR1 is SNHLY, CDR2 FYNNEI. DNA for the CDR3: TGTGCCAGTGGACTAGCCACGAACACCGGGGAGCTGTTTTTT. Encoded protein: CASGLATNTGELFF.

The gene calls are TRBV9 and TRBJ2-5; D is possibly TRBD1 (5 bases). Trimming pared 3 bases from V and 1 base from J, leaving 16 bases between. This CDR3 is 16 amino acids long. Germline lookup yields CDR1 SGDLS and CDR2 YYNGEE. Written as DNA, the CDR3 is TGTGCCAGCAGCGAAGGCTCCTTAGGGGCCCAAGAGACCCAGTACTTC. It specifies CASSEGSLGAQETQYF.

This clonotype occurred a few times. The rearrangement links TRBV29-1 to TRBJ1-2; 8 positions agree with TRBD1. J lost 5 bases, V lost 5 bases, and 10 bases had no gene match. CDR3 length equals 14 residues. Germline assignment: CDR1 SQVTM and CDR2 ANQGSEA. CDR3 region: CSVNLGQGAYGYTF. DNA for the CDR3: TGCAGCGTTAACCTCGGGCAGGGGGCGTATGGCTACACCTTC. The full variable domain, rest sourced from reference TRBV29-1 and TRBJ1-2, is SAVISQKPSRDICQRGTSLTIQCQVDSQVTMMFWYRQQPGQSLTLIATANQGSEATYESGFVIDKFPISRPNLTFSTLTVSNMSPEDSSIYLCSVNLGQGAYGYTFGSGTRLTVV.

The V and J genes are TRBV6-5 and TRBJ2-1; 9 bases fit TRBD2. With 0 bases clipped from V and 5 bases from J, the junction kept 8 bases outside the gene matches. The CDR3 has 17 amino acids. Germline assignment: CDR1 MNHEY and CDR2 SVGAGI. CDR3 sequence reads: CASSYSTHSGGNNEQFF. CDR3 nucleotide sequence: TGTGCCAGCAGTTACTCGACTCATAGCGGGGGAAACAATGAGCAGTTCTTC.

Of note for this clonotype: The junction departs from germline at one end; a sequencing error may be responsible. The V gene is TRBV7-9, the J gene TRBJ1-2; no definite D call. The CDR3 contains 15 residues. The germline CDR1 and CDR2 sequences are SEHNR and FQNEAQ (reference sequence). In nucleotides, the CDR3 is TGTGCCGGCAGCTTAGCGGGTTCCACTAACTATGGCTACACCTTC. This gives the protein CAGSLAGSTNYGYTF.

This chain joins TRBV20-1 and TRBJ2-5; D is possibly TRBD2 (5 bases). Trimming shortened V by 6 bases and J by 7 bases, and 15 bases separated the two germline ends. The CDR3 is 12 amino acids. Germline CDR1 and CDR2: DFQATT and SNEGSKA (reference sequence). In DNA form, the CDR3 reads TGCAGTGCCTTAGGACTGGTAGGGACCCAGTACTTC. Its translation is CSALGLVGTQYF.

The rearrangement links TRBV7-2 to TRBJ1-2; D gene unclear. The V and J ends lost 5 bases and 1 base respectively, with 11 bases between them. The CDR3 sequence is 14 residues long. Germline loops: CDR1 SGHTA, CDR2 FQGNSA. CDR3 residues: CASSALGSNYGYTF. CDR3 in DNA: TGTGCCAGCAGCGCACTCGGCAGTAACTATGGCTACACCTTC.

As concerns this clonotype: The junction and the germline gene differ at one end; a read error may be behind it. This sequence joins TRBV4-3 and TRBJ2-7, with D tentatively TRBD2 (5 bases). Germline V gives CDR1 LGHNA, CDR2 YSLEER. The CDR3 runs 14 residues. CDR3 sequence (DNA): TGCGCCAGCCGCCAAGAACCGGGGTTTGGGGAGCAGTACTTC. Its translation is CASRQEPGFGEQYF.

Of note for this clonotype: It may be a read error: a sequence one base away is much more abundant. The rearrangement uses TRBV10-3 and TRBJ2-6; maybe TRBD1 (6 bases). The CDR3 consists of 14 residues. The germline gives CDR1 ENHRY, CDR2 SYGVKD. CDR3 region: CAISSGAGANVLSF. The DNA for the CDR3 is TGTGCCATCAGCTCAGGGGCTGGGGCCAACGTCCTGTCTTTC.

The rearrangement links TRBV18 to TRBJ2-5; TRBD2 matches at 15 bases. The tail of the sequence fits TRBJ2-7 better, so the J call may be wrong. Per the germline V gene, CDR1 is KGHSH and CDR2 is LQKENI. This CDR3 region has 14 residues. CDR3 protein: CASSPGLAGGEQYF. CDR3 coding DNA: TGTGCCAGCTCCCCGGGACTAGCGGGGGGCGAGCAGTACTTC.

The rearrangement links TRBV24-1 to TRBJ2-1, with D possibly called TRBD1 or TRBD2 (5 bases each). V was trimmed by 4 bases and J by 8 bases, leaving 11 bases between them. Germline lookup yields CDR1 KGHDR and CDR2 SFDVKD. This CDR3 is 13 amino acids long. CDR3 loop: CATSDPTGHEQFF. CDR3 DNA sequence: TGTGCCACCAGTGACCCAACGGGGCATGAGCAGTTCTTC.

The chain couples TRBV2 to TRBJ1-1; D gene uncertain. The V gene lost 7 bases and the J gene lost 0 bases, with 15 bases spanning the gap. The CDR3 spans 15 residues. Germline CDR1 SNHLY, CDR2 FYNNEI. In DNA, the CDR3 is TGTGCCAGCACCCCGGGGTCTCAAATGAACACTGAAGCTTTCTTT. Protein: CASTPGSQMNTEAFF.

This sequence joins TRBV20-1 and TRBJ1-5; no reliable D call. This CDR3 has 18 residues. The ends were cut back, 1 base at V and 1 base at J, with 20 bases in the middle. The germline V gene encodes CDR1 DFQATT and CDR2 SNEGSKA (reference sequence). CDR3 sequence (DNA): TGCAGTGCTAGAGGGGAGGGTCAAAACCGAGGAAGCAATCAGCCCCAGCATTTT. The encoded protein is CSARGEGQNRGSNQPQHF.

J is TRBJ1-1 and V is TRBV6-6, with D maybe TRBD1 (5 bases). Looked up from germline, CDR1 is MNHNY and CDR2 is SVGAGI (reference sequence). V lost 4 bases, J lost 3 bases, and 18 bases lay in between. The CDR3 runs to 16 residues. The CDR3 protein is CASSSPGGKSDTEAFF. In DNA, the CDR3 is TGTGCCAGCAGTTCGCCGGGGGGGAAATCGGACACTGAAGCTTTCTTT.

This chain uses TRBV20-1 with TRBJ1-2; no reliable D call. Trimming left V 7 bases short and J 2 bases short, with 11 bases between. Looked up from germline, CDR1 is DFQATT and CDR2 is SNEGSKA (reference sequence). This CDR3 comprises 12 residues. Written as DNA, the CDR3 is TGCAGTGTTCAGACACCGAACTATGGCTACACCTTC. It yields the protein CSVQTPNYGYTF.

V is TRBV2 and J is TRBJ2-6, with 9 bases identical to TRBD1. V was pared by 7 bases and J by 0 bases, with 7 bases of the junction left unmatched. Germline V gene sequence: CDR1 SNHLY, CDR2 FYNNEI. This CDR3 contains 17 residues. DNA of the CDR3: TGTGCCAGCAACCGACAGGGGGTCACCTCTGGGGCCAACGTCCTGACTTTC. As protein: CASNRQGVTSGANVLTF.

This clonotype has a count of ten or more. The CDR3 reads CASSLDNQPQHF. The CDR3 DNA sequence: TGTGCCAGCAGCTTAGACAATCAGCCCCAGCATTTT. The chain employs TRBV7-9 and TRBJ1-5, with D unresolved. The CDR3 is 12 amino acids. The V gene lost 1 base and the J gene lost 3 bases, with 1 base spanning the gap. Germline V CDR1 and CDR2: SEHNR, FQNEAQ (reference sequence).

This chain links TRBV9 with TRBJ1-1, with D possibly TRBD1 on 6 matching bases. Germline CDR1 SGDLS, CDR2 YYNGEE. V lost 2 bases to trimming and J lost 3 bases, with 8 bases between them. This CDR3 has 13 residues. CDR3 sequence: CASSVRQDTEAFF. The DNA of the CDR3 is TGTGCCAGCAGCGTGAGACAGGACACTGAAGCTTTCTTT.

This chain's CDR3 is CASSPPAGINTEAFF. For the CDR3, the DNA is TGTGCCAGCAGCCCGCCTGCGGGTATAAACACTGAAGCTTTCTTT. V gene TRBV9 combines with J gene TRBJ1-1; no clear D. Trimming left V 4 bases short and J 2 bases short, with 15 bases between. The germline CDR1 and CDR2 sequences are SGDLS and YYNGEE. The CDR3 loop spans 15 amino acids.

The J gene is TRBJ2-1, the V gene TRBV4-1; 7 bases line up with TRBD2. The V segment lost 4 bases and the J segment 9 bases; nucleotides outside the gene matches: 9. CDR1 and CDR2 from the germline V gene are MGHRA and YSYEKL. The CDR3 has 14 amino acids. CDR3 sequence reads: CASSPSVPSGEQFF. The CDR3 bases are TGCGCCAGCAGCCCCTCCGTACCTAGCGGTGAGCAGTTCTTC.

The V gene is TRBV29-1, the J gene TRBJ2-1; D may correspond to TRBD1 or TRBD2 (5 bases each). CDR3 length: 14 amino acids. V gave up 2 bases and J gave up 10 bases, with 18 bases separating them. Germline values: CDR1 SQVTM, CDR2 ANQGSEA. In DNA form, the CDR3 reads TGCAGCGTTGAAACGGGACGTGCCTTTTCGGAGCAGTTCTTC. Residues: CSVETGRAFSEQFF.

This clonotype has a handful of counts. This rearrangement joins TRBV9 to TRBJ2-1, with a possible D match to TRBD1 (5 bases). V lost 0 bases, J lost 3 bases, and 10 bases lay in between. The CDR3 runs 15 residues. Germline loops: CDR1 SGDLS, CDR2 YYNGEE. The CDR3: CASSVVTGLYNEQFF. Here the CDR3 DNA reads TGTGCCAGCAGCGTAGTAACAGGCCTCTACAATGAGCAGTTCTTC.